A single sample is the source of the 30 T cell receptor beta chains below, sequenced in a study of cytomegalovirus exposure and HLA in healthy donors. 13 Jbeta primers and 60 Vbeta primers were used for the PCR. Repertoires were generated with immunoSEQ multiplex PCR, while TCRdb's copy carries only in-frame clones and drops some. The sample yields 140,000 to 150,000 clones, around three quarters seen once. The specimen sequenced was PBMCs. All receptors come from a woman in her late teens or twenties in good health and CMV-seropositive.

The chain is built from TRBV27 and TRBJ1-1; D might be TRBD1 (6 bases). Per the germline V gene, CDR1 is MNHEY and CDR2 is SMNVEV (reference sequence). The CDR3 spans 17 residues. The ends were cut back, 0 bases at V and 3 bases at J, with 17 bases in the middle. CDR3 in amino acids: CASSLSPTGGLDTEAFF. As DNA, the CDR3 is TGTGCCAGCAGTTTATCCCCGACAGGTGGTTTGGACACTGAAGCTTTCTTT.

This sequence joins TRBV4-3 and TRBJ1-2; D ambiguous. Germline CDR1 reads LGHNA; CDR2 reads YSLEER. This CDR3 has 13 amino acids. V lost 0 bases and J lost 8, with 10 bases in between. The CDR3 reads CASSQDLGSGYTF. The CDR3 nucleotides are TGCGCCAGCAGCCAAGATCTTGGGAGCGGCTACACCTTC.

V and J are TRBV5-6 and TRBJ2-7; 9 bases match TRBD1. Trimming cost V 0 bases and J 6 bases; bases outside gene matches: 4. CDR1 is SGHDT, CDR2 YYEEEE, per germline. The CDR3 runs 14 residues. The CDR3 spells CASSLAGTGSEQYF. In nucleotides, the CDR3 is TGTGCCAGCAGCTTGGCCGGGACAGGGAGCGAGCAGTACTTC.

The rearrangement uses TRBV7-9 and TRBJ1-3, with D hard to call. This CDR3 has 15 residues. The V end was cut by 5 bases, the J end by 4 bases, with 15 bases between. Germline V CDR1 and CDR2: SEHNR, FQNEAQ (reference sequence). The CDR3 nucleotides read TGTGCCAGCAGCGAAGAGGGAAATCCAGGAAACACCATATATTTT. Its translation: CASSEEGNPGNTIYF.

The chain combines TRBV7-2 with TRBJ2-3, with D tentatively TRBD1 (5 bases). Trimming took off 1 base at V and 9 bases at J, with 11 bases between the two ends. The CDR3 length is 13 residues. CDR1 and CDR2 (germline): SGHTA, FQGNSA. In DNA, the CDR3 is TGTGCCAGCAGCTTAGATGGCGCAGGGACGCAGTATTTT. Translation gives CASSLDGAGTQYF. The full variable domain, rest sourced from reference TRBV7-2 and TRBJ2-3, is GAGVSQSPSNKVTEKGKDVELRCDPISGHTALYWYRQSLGQGLEFLIYFQGNSAPDKSGLPSDRFSAERTGGSVSTLTIQRTQQEDSAVYLCASSLDGAGTQYFGPGTRLTVL.

Concerning this clone itself: Distinct nucleotide sequences in the sample also encode this CDR3. The chain links TRBV7-7 to TRBJ2-2; 10 bases map to TRBD1. The CDR3 sequence is 15 residues long. Germline CDR1 reads SSHAT; CDR2 reads FNYEAQ (reference sequence). Trimming at V came to 5 bases and at J to 5 bases, leaving 5 bases not matched to a gene. DNA of the CDR3: TGTGCCAGCAGCCTGGGGACAGGGGATACCGGGGAGCTGTTTTTT. Translation gives CASSLGTGDTGELFF.

This clone was counted only a few times. The chain is built from TRBV5-8 and TRBJ1-1; 9 bases align to TRBD1. The CDR3 length is 14 residues. In germline, CDR1 is SGHTS, CDR2 YDEGEE. J lost 5 bases, V lost 2 bases, and 4 bases had no gene match. The CDR3 here is CASSLGTGMTEAFF. The DNA for the CDR3 is TGTGCCAGCAGCTTAGGGACAGGGATGACTGAAGCTTTCTTT.

A few counts support this clone. The gene calls are TRBV4-3 and TRBJ1-5; D remains ambiguous. V gave up 2 bases and J gave up 2 bases, with 7 bases separating them. This CDR3 has 14 amino acids. Germline CDR1 is LGHNA and CDR2 is YSLEER. The CDR3 DNA is TGCGCCAGCAGCCAATATGAGGGCAATCAGCCCCAGCATTTT. Residues: CASSQYEGNQPQHF.

The chain couples TRBV6-5 to TRBJ1-1, with D perhaps TRBD1 (5 bases). CDR1 MNHEY and CDR2 SVGAGI come from the germline V gene. The CDR3 is 13 residues long. Trimming took 6 bases from V and 0 from J, leaving 8 bases between them. The CDR3 DNA reads as TGTGCCAGCAGCGGGGGAATGAACACTGAAGCTTTCTTT. This encodes CASSGGMNTEAFF.

J is TRBJ1-4 and V is TRBV18, with D possibly matching TRBD1 (5 bases). V shed 5 bases and J shed 4 bases, with 11 bases lying between them. There are 14 residues in the CDR3. The germline V gene has CDR1 KGHSH and CDR2 LQKENI. CDR3 amino acids: CASSYTGLNEKLFF. CDR3 DNA: TGTGCCAGCTCATACACGGGACTTAATGAAAAACTGTTTTTT.

The chain couples TRBV6-5 to TRBJ2-7; D is perhaps TRBD1 (5 bases). The CDR3 has 14 amino acids. Germline CDR1 MNHEY, CDR2 SVGAGI. V shed 1 base and J shed 2 bases, with 9 bases lying between them. In DNA, the CDR3 is TGTGCCAGCAGTTACTATGACAGAGCCTACGAGCAGTACTTC. Amino acid sequence: CASSYYDRAYEQYF.

The chain carries TRBV28 and TRBJ2-5, with TRBD2 matching over 9 bases. The J call is in doubt because the DNA end fits TRBJ2-7 better. CDR1 and CDR2 (germline): MDHEN, SYDVKM. This CDR3 comprises 15 residues. The CDR3 DNA follows: TGTGCCAGCAGGGTAGCGGGGGCGACTGCCCACGAGCAGTACTTC. It encodes CASRVAGATAHEQYF.

The chain joins TRBV21-1 to TRBJ1-2; no check of the table's D call, TRBD1, against the DNA was made. TRBV21-1 is shown as a pseudogene. The CDR3 totals 15 residues. DNA for the CDR3: TGTGCCAGCAGCAAAGGGGCACCCGAACGCGTTGGCTACACCTTC. Residues: CASSKGAPERVGYTF.

The gene calls are TRBV28 and TRBJ1-1; TRBD1 matches at 7 bases. This CDR3 contains 15 residues. The junction had 8 bases not matched to a gene; V was cut back by 7 bases and J by 0 bases. Germline V lookup: CDR1 MDHEN, CDR2 SYDVKM. As DNA, the CDR3 is TGTGCCAGCAATCCTTGGACAGGCGTGAACACTGAAGCTTTCTTT. Its protein product is CASNPWTGVNTEAFF.

The chain employs TRBV2 and TRBJ2-7; perhaps TRBD1 as D (6 bases). With 1 base removed from V and 3 bases from J, the gap between germline ends came to 16 bases. This CDR3 region has 16 residues. The germline V gene encodes CDR1 SNHLY and CDR2 FYNNEI. In DNA form, the CDR3 reads TGTGCCAGCAGTGAAGAACCACAGGGATACGGCTACGAGCAGTACTTC. This sequence encodes CASSEEPQGYGYEQYF.

The genes are TRBV7-9 and TRBJ1-6; the match to TRBD1 covers 7 bases. The germline gives CDR1 SEHNR, CDR2 FQNEAQ (reference sequence). The trim removed 6 bases at V and 6 bases at J, leaving 11 bases unmatched. The CDR3 runs 16 residues. The CDR3 DNA is TGTGCCAGCAGTGCCCGCTCGACAGGGCCTAATTCACCCCTCCACTTT. Its translation: CASSARSTGPNSPLHF.

This clone was detected only a few times. This chain links TRBV27 with TRBJ2-7, with D perhaps TRBD2 (7 bases). Germline CDR1 is MNHEY and CDR2 is SMNVEV (reference sequence). The V gene lost 8 bases and the J gene lost 6 bases, with 17 bases spanning the gap. CDR3 length: 13 amino acids. The CDR3, as DNA: TGTGCCAGCTCCGGGGGGCAGGTCTCCGAGCAGTACTTC. Translation: CASSGGQVSEQYF.

The V gene is TRBV25-1, the J gene TRBJ1-1; D call uncertain. The CDR3 runs to 13 residues. Germline CDR1 MGHDK, CDR2 SYGVNS. V was trimmed by 4 bases and J by 6 bases, leaving 12 bases between them. This CDR3 is CASSGSGRSEAFF. CDR3 DNA sequence: TGTGCCAGCAGTGGTTCGGGAAGGTCTGAAGCTTTCTTT.

The chain has TRBV2 and TRBJ1-4, with 9 bases matching TRBD1. Germline V gene data show CDR1 as SNHLY and CDR2 as FYNNEI. V trimming: 6 bases; J trimming: 6 bases; junction bases outside the gene matches: 5. This CDR3 spans 14 amino acids. The CDR3 loop is CASRKQGADEKLFF. The CDR3 nucleotides are TGTGCCAGCAGAAAACAGGGGGCAGATGAAAAACTGTTTTTT.

This rearrangement joins TRBV27 to TRBJ2-5; TRBD1 might be the D (5 bases). Trimming took 4 bases from V and 1 from J, leaving 7 bases between them. Germline V lookup: CDR1 MNHEY, CDR2 SMNVEV (reference sequence). CDR3 size: 13 residues. CDR3 sequence: CASSWTIQETQYF. CDR3 in DNA: TGTGCCAGCAGTTGGACAATCCAAGAGACCCAGTACTTC.

CDR3 protein: CASSYRRQVNSPLHF. The CDR3 coding sequence is TGTGCCAGCAGTTACAGGCGACAGGTTAATTCACCCCTCCACTTT. V and J are TRBV6-5 and TRBJ1-6; a weak D match, TRBD1 (6 bases). The germline V gene has CDR1 MNHEY and CDR2 SVGAGI. CDR3 length equals 15 residues. V lost 2 bases to trimming and J lost 6 bases, with 11 bases between them.

The rearrangement joins TRBV15 to TRBJ2-1, with a tentative D call TRBD2 (5 bases). Deletions cut 0 bases from V and 3 bases from J, with 12 bases between. The CDR3 consists of 16 residues. Looked up from germline, CDR1 is LNHNV and CDR2 is YYDKDF (reference sequence). The CDR3 bases are TGTGCCACCAGCAGAGATCAAGAGGGCCTCTACAATGAGCAGTTCTTC. Amino acid sequence: CATSRDQEGLYNEQFF.

This rearrangement joins TRBV29-1 to TRBJ2-7; 10 bases agree with TRBD1. The V gene's germline CDR1 is SQVTM and CDR2 ANQGSEA. The CDR3 is made up of 14 amino acids. The ends lost 5 bases at V and 2 bases at J; junction bases unmatched: 6. The chain's CDR3 is CSVSDRGRAYEQYF. The CDR3 nucleotides are TGCAGCGTTTCTGACAGGGGGCGGGCCTACGAGCAGTACTTC.

J is TRBJ1-4 and V is TRBV29-1; TRBD1 might be the D (6 bases). The CDR3 is made up of 12 amino acids. With 6 bases removed from V and 8 bases from J, the gap between germline ends came to 13 bases. Germline values: CDR1 SQVTM, CDR2 ANQGSEA. The CDR3 loop reads CSVSRGMEKLFF. For the CDR3, the DNA is TGCAGCGTCTCCAGGGGTATGGAAAAACTGTTTTTT.

This clone turned up a few times. The chain joins TRBV19 to TRBJ1-1, with a weak D call TRBD1 (5 bases). CDR3 size: 13 residues. Germline-derived CDR1 and CDR2 are LNHDA and SQIVND (reference sequence). The V and J ends lost 6 bases and 8 bases respectively, with 16 bases between them. CDR3 bases: TGTGCCAGTAGCAGCACAGGCCCAGGAGAAGCTTTCTTT. The encoded protein is CASSSTGPGEAFF.

The chain uses TRBV6-5 and TRBJ2-5, with TRBD1 matching over 7 bases. This CDR3 is built from 14 residues. The junction had 3 bases not matched to a gene; V was cut back by 0 bases and J by 5 bases. CDR1 and CDR2 from the germline V gene are MNHEY and SVGAGI. This CDR3 is CASSYSGGLETQYF. The CDR3 coding sequence is TGTGCCAGCAGTTACTCAGGGGGCTTGGAGACCCAGTACTTC.

This chain connects TRBV10-3 to TRBJ2-2; 11 bases map to TRBD2. The CDR3 is made up of 17 amino acids. Germline values: CDR1 ENHRY, CDR2 SYGVKD. Losses at the gene ends were 4 bases for V and 1 base for J; bases not matched to a gene: 5. The CDR3 DNA reads TGTGCCATCAGTGCTCCGACTAGCGGGGTGAACACCGGGGAGCTGTTTTTT. Its protein is CAISAPTSGVNTGELFF.

The chain uses TRBV7-9 and TRBJ1-1; no reliable D call. The CDR3 is 14 residues long. V gave up 1 base and J gave up 2 bases, with 8 bases separating them. Looked up from germline, CDR1 is SEHNR and CDR2 is FQNEAQ (reference sequence). The CDR3, as DNA: TGTGCCAGCAGCTTAGATGCACAAAACACTGAAGCTTTCTTT. It yields the protein CASSLDAQNTEAFF.

The chain employs TRBV28 and TRBJ2-5, with 7 positions matching TRBD1. The germline V gene encodes CDR1 MDHEN and CDR2 SYDVKM. The CDR3 is 16 residues long. V was clipped by 6 bases and J by 1 base; unmatched bases: 11. The CDR3 DNA follows: TGTGCCAGCAGCCCTTGGGCAGGGGGTGGCCAAGAGACCCAGTACTTC. It specifies CASSPWAGGGQETQYF.

The rearrangement joins TRBV7-8 to TRBJ1-6; D not resolved. The V end lost 2 bases, the J end lost 3 bases, and 20 bases lay between the germline ends. The CDR3 consists of 19 residues. The germline gives CDR1 SGHVS, CDR2 FQNEAQ. In nucleotides, the CDR3 is TGTGCCAGCAGCTTATGGGCCCGGAGAGGGCCTAGCTATAATTCACCCCTCCACTTT. Its translation is CASSLWARRGPSYNSPLHF.